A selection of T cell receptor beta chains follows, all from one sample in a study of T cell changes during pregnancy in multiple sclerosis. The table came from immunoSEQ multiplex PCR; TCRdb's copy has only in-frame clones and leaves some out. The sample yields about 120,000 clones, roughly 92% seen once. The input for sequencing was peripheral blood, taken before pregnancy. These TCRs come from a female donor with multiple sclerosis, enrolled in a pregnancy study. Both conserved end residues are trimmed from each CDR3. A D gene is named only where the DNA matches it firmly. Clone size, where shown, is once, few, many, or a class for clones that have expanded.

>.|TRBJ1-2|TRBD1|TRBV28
ASQTGNYGYT
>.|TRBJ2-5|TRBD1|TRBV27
ASSTDRGGPQETQY
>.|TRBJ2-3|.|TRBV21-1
ASSSLDQGGTDTQY
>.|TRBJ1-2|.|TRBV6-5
ASRSDNAYGYT
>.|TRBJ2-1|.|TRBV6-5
ASTGGAYNEQF
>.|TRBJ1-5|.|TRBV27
ASSSRGYSNQPQH
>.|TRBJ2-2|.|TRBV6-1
ASSGQPNTGELF
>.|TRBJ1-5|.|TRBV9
ASSVAAGLNQPQH
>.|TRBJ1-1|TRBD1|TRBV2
ASSRTGGNTEAF
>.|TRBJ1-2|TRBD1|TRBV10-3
AISAGTGVRGYT
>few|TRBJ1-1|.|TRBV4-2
ASSQDWGDGTEAF
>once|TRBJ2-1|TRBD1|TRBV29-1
SACLTGTYNEQF
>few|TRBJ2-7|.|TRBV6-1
ASSEMRKIVYEQY